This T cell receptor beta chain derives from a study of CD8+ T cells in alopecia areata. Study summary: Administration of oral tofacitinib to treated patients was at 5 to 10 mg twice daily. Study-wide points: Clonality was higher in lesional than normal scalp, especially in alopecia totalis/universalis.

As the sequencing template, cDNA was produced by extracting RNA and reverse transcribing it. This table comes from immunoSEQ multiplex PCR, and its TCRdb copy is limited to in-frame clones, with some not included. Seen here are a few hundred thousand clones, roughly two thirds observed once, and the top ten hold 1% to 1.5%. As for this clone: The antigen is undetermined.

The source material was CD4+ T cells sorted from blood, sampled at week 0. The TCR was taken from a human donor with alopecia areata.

The CDR3 bases are TGTGCCAGCAGCCAAGAGACAGGGTCGAACACCGGGGAGCTGTTTTTT. As protein: CASSQETGSNTGELFF. The rearrangement links TRBV4-2 to TRBJ2-2; TRBD1 agrees at 7 bases. The germline V gene encodes CDR1 LGHNA and CDR2 YNFKEQ. The CDR3 is 16 amino acids. Trimming took 0 bases from V and 0 from J; bases not matched to a gene: 1.